A selection of T cell receptor beta chains follows, all from one sample in a study of control samples from healthy donors and cancer patients. Clones were sequenced by immunoSEQ multiplex PCR, and TCRdb holds only the in-frame ones, with some missing. The table has 130,000 or so clones, under 90% seen once. Sequenced material: PBMCs. These receptors were taken from a man in his fifties with head and neck cancer. Each CDR3 is given with its conserved first and last residue. Fields, in order: V gene, clone size, D gene, J gene, CDR3 protein, CDR3 DNA. A D gene is named only where the DNA matches it firmly. Clone size appears in some rows only: once, few, many, or a class for an expanded clone.

>TRBV5-1|.|TRBD2|TRBJ2-1
CASSLAPSGPLKYNEQFF
TGCGCCAGCAGCTTGGCCCCTAGCGGGCCCCTAAAATACAATGAGCAGTTCTTC
>TRBV5-1|.|.|TRBJ2-1
CASSHSTFSYNEQFF
TGCGCCAGCAGCCATAGCACGTTTTCCTACAATGAGCAGTTCTTC
>TRBV5-6|.|.|TRBJ2-3
CASSLAGADTQYF
TGTGCCAGCAGCTTGGCCGGGGCAGATACGCAGTATTTT
>TRBV3-1/TRBV3-2|.|TRBD1|TRBJ2-5
CASSDRDGEETQYF
TGTGCCAGCAGCGACAGGGACGGCGAAGAGACCCAGTACTTC
>TRBV30|.|TRBD1|TRBJ1-6
CAWSTPRGRGSPLHF
TGTGCCTGGAGTACACCCAGGGGGCGGGGGTCACCCCTCCACTTT
>TRBV7-3|.|TRBD1|TRBJ2-2
CASSLGTEITGELFF
TGTGCCAGCAGCTTAGGGACAGAGATCACCGGGGAGCTGTTTTTT
>TRBV3-1/TRBV3-2|once|.|TRBJ2-1
CASSPAYSSYNEQFF
TGTGCCAGCAGCCCGGCCTATAGCTCCTACAATGAGCAGTTCTTC
>TRBV12-3/TRBV12-4|.|.|TRBJ2-3
CASSLFPEQGLYF
TGTGCCAGCAGTTTATTCCCCGAGCAGGGGCTGTATTTT
>TRBV11-1|.|.|TRBJ2-2
CASNPKDRPTGELFF
TGTGCCAGCAACCCCAAAGACAGACCCACCGGGGAGCTGTTTTTT
>TRBV28|.|TRBD1|TRBJ2-7
CASSSSRTGSYEQYF
TGTGCCAGCAGTTCCAGCCGGACAGGGTCCTACGAGCAGTACTTC
>TRBV29-1|once|TRBD2|TRBJ2-3
CSVAGLAGGPDTQYF
TGCAGCGTGGCCGGACTAGCGGGGGGGCCGGATACGCAGTATTTT
>TRBV4-1|.|TRBD2|TRBJ2-3
CASSRGLAGGRDTQYF
TGCGCCAGCAGCCGAGGACTAGCGGGGGGGCGAGATACGCAGTATTTT
>TRBV10-1|.|.|TRBJ2-5
CASSAGRPGETQYF
TGCGCCAGCAGTGCGGGCAGGCCAGGGGAGACCCAGTACTTC
>TRBV9|.|TRBD1|TRBJ1-2
CASSVGPRAGTGFYGYTF
TGTGCCAGCAGCGTAGGTCCCCGCGCCGGGACAGGGTTTTATGGCTACACCTTC
>TRBV3-1/TRBV3-2|.|.|TRBJ2-5
CASSQPLGDQETQYF
TGTGCCAGCAGCCAGCCGTTGGGGGACCAAGAGACCCAGTACTTC
>TRBV18|.|TRBD2|TRBJ2-2
CASSIAGPGELFF
TGTGCCAGCTCGATAGCGGGCCCCGGGGAGCTGTTTTTT
>TRBV14|.|.|TRBJ1-1
CASSQEWGAPGYSPKTFF
TGTGCCAGCAGCCAAGAATGGGGGGCGCCAGGGTATTCCCCGAAGACTTTCTTT
>TRBV18|few|.|TRBJ1-1
CASSPSEDTEAFF
TGTGCCAGCTCACCAAGTGAGGACACTGAAGCTTTCTTT
>TRBV24-1|.|TRBD1|TRBJ1-2
CATSETGTGDYGYTF
TGTGCCACCAGTGAGACCGGGACAGGAGACTATGGCTACACCTTC
>TRBV6-6|.|TRBD2|TRBJ2-3
CASRTRTSGGPDTQYF
TGTGCCAGCAGGACCAGAACTAGCGGGGGGCCAGATACGCAGTATTTT
>TRBV28|once|.|TRBJ1-5
CASSWMRALNNQPQHF
TGTGCCAGCAGTTGGATGAGGGCCCTTAATAATCAGCCCCAGCATTTT
>TRBV28|once|.|TRBJ1-3
CASSLGAGYYSADTIYF
TGTGCCAGCAGTTTAGGGGCGGGGTATTATTCAGCAGACACCATATATTTT
>TRBV28|.|TRBD1|TRBJ2-7
CASSLDRGIEQYF
TGTGCCAGCAGTTTGGACAGGGGGATCGAGCAGTACTTC
>TRBV19|.|TRBD2|TRBJ2-1
CASSWVAGGILNEQFF
TGTGCCAGTAGCTGGGTAGCGGGAGGGATCCTCAATGAGCAGTTCTTC
>TRBV7-8|.|TRBD1|TRBJ2-3
CASSPQGAQSTDTQYF
TGTGCCAGCAGCCCACAGGGGGCGCAAAGCACAGATACGCAGTATTTT
>TRBV10-3|.|TRBD1|TRBJ2-1
CAISLTGGTYNEQFF
TGTGCCATCAGCTTGACAGGGGGCACCTACAATGAGCAGTTCTTC
>TRBV19|.|.|TRBJ1-2
CASSPTGASNYGYTF
TGTGCCAGTAGTCCCACGGGGGCTTCTAACTATGGCTACACCTTC
>TRBV11-3|.|TRBD2|TRBJ2-5
CASSLGTSAGETQYF
TGTGCCAGCAGCTTAGGGACTAGCGCGGGGGAGACCCAGTACTTC
>TRBV6-1|.|.|TRBJ2-7
CASSEGWGSSYEQYF
TGTGCCAGCAGTGAAGGATGGGGGAGCTCCTACGAGCAGTACTTC
>TRBV21-1|once|.|TRBJ2-5
CASSKVGRDQETQYF
TGTGCCAGCAGCAAAGTGGGGAGGGACCAAGAGACCCAGTACTTC
>TRBV11-3|.|TRBD2|TRBJ2-7
CASSSYAGGQDEQYF
TGTGCCAGCAGCAGCTACGCGGGGGGCCAGGACGAGCAGTACTTC
>TRBV30|.|.|TRBJ2-7
CAWRVGGGYEQYF
TGTGCCTGGAGGGTCGGGGGCGGCTACGAGCAGTACTTC
>TRBV21-1|.|.|TRBJ1-1
CASNARTANTEAFF
TGTGCCAGCAACGCTCGGACAGCGAACACTGAAGCTTTCTTT
>TRBV2|.|.|TRBJ2-1
CASSPGGNEQFF
TGTGCCAGCAGCCCTGGGGGGAATGAGCAGTTCTTC
>TRBV6-5|.|.|TRBJ1-1
CASSNLGREAFF
TGTGCCAGCAGTAACCTCGGACGGGAAGCTTTCTTT
>TRBV25-1|.|.|TRBJ2-1
CASSYRGTRDNEQFF
TGTGCCAGCAGTTATAGGGGGACACGGGACAATGAGCAGTTCTTC
>TRBV24-1|.|.|TRBJ1-3
CATSDSSSGNTIYF
TGTGCCACCAGTGACTCGAGCTCTGGAAACACCATATATTTT
>TRBV6-6|.|TRBD2|TRBJ2-1
CASSLAGGPYNEQFF
TGTGCCAGCAGTTTAGCGGGGGGGCCCTACAATGAGCAGTTCTTC
>TRBV27|.|TRBD1|TRBJ1-5
CASSLVGRTGVNQPQHF
TGTGCCAGCAGTTTAGTCGGGCGGACAGGGGTCAATCAGCCCCAGCATTTT
>TRBV28|.|.|TRBJ2-1
CASSYPLLTSYNEQFF
TGTGCCAGCAGCTATCCCCTCCTGACCTCCTACAATGAGCAGTTCTTC
>TRBV7-2|.|TRBD2|TRBJ2-7
CASSPPGGYEQYF
TGTGCCAGCAGCCCACCCGGGGGGTACGAGCAGTACTTC
>TRBV21-1|.|.|TRBJ2-2
CASSVTSIGVGELFF
TGTGCCAGCTCGGTTACTAGTATTGGGGTCGGGGAGCTGTTTTTT
>TRBV4-1|.|.|TRBJ2-7
CASSQDGYTIYEQYF
TGCGCCAGCAGCCAAGATGGGTATACCATCTACGAGCAGTACTTC
>TRBV6-6|.|.|TRBJ2-1
CASRGTIRNEQFF
TGTGCCAGCAGGGGGACAATAAGGAATGAGCAGTTCTTC
>TRBV19|.|.|TRBJ1-1
CASSIERGTEAFF
TGTGCCAGTAGTATAGAAAGGGGCACTGAAGCTTTCTTT
>TRBV29-1|.|TRBD1|TRBJ2-1
CSVRDRVGGEQFF
TGCAGCGTCAGGGACAGGGTAGGAGGGGAGCAGTTCTTC
>TRBV19|.|TRBD2|TRBJ2-1
CASRSSGSSAYNEQFF
TGTGCCAGTAGGTCCAGCGGGAGTTCCGCCTACAATGAGCAGTTCTTC
>TRBV28|.|.|TRBJ2-7
CASSLWGNEQYF
TGTGCCAGCAGTTTATGGGGTAACGAGCAGTACTTC